A selection of T cell receptor beta chains follows, all from one sample in a study of shared clonotypes between healthy human individuals. Method: immunoSEQ multiplex PCR; TCRdb's copy keeps in-frame clones and lacks some. The sample has some 2,000,000 clones, around 95% seen once; the top ten hold less than 0.15%. The sample taken for sequencing was naive CD4+ T cells sorted from blood. These TCRs come from a man between 18 and 29 years old in good health. The CDR3 runs from the conserved cysteine through the conserved F or W. A D gene is named only where the DNA matches it firmly.

J gene: TRBJ2-7
D gene: TRBD2
V gene: TRBV10-3
CDR3 protein: CAISESPGLAGGRVRNEQYF
CDR3 DNA: TGTGCCATCAGTGAATCTCCGGGACTAGCGGGAGGGCGGGTTCGGAACGAGCAGTACTTC

J gene: TRBJ2-3
D gene: TRBD2
V gene: TRBV2
CDR3 protein: CASRGGSGLSTDTQYF
CDR3 DNA: TGTGCCAGCAGGGGGGGTAGCGGGCTAAGCACAGATACGCAGTATTTT

J gene: TRBJ1-2
D gene: .
V gene: TRBV6-1
CDR3 protein: CASSESWGGYGYTF
CDR3 DNA: TGTGCCAGCAGTGAAAGTTGGGGCGGCTATGGCTACACCTTC

J gene: TRBJ2-7
D gene: TRBD1
V gene: TRBV5-4
CDR3 protein: CASSHGTGAGYEQYF
CDR3 DNA: TGTGCCAGCAGCCACGGGACAGGGGCCGGATACGAGCAGTACTTC

J gene: TRBJ2-2
D gene: TRBD1
V gene: TRBV7-9
CDR3 protein: CASSLLLTGVTGELFF
CDR3 DNA: TGTGCCAGCAGCTTACTTTTGACAGGGGTCACCGGGGAGCTGTTTTTT

J gene: TRBJ2-3
D gene: TRBD2
V gene: TRBV30
CDR3 protein: CAWSVRRTSGGASADTQYF
CDR3 DNA: TGTGCCTGGAGTGTACGTAGGACTAGCGGGGGGGCTTCCGCCGATACGCAGTATTTT

J gene: TRBJ2-3
D gene: TRBD2
V gene: TRBV9
CDR3 protein: CASSTGLAGGRDTQYF
CDR3 DNA: TGTGCCAGCAGCACCGGACTAGCGGGGGGGCGAGATACGCAGTATTTT

J gene: TRBJ2-4
D gene: TRBD1
V gene: TRBV6-5
CDR3 protein: CASSYGTGGSDIQYF
CDR3 DNA: TGTGCCAGCAGTTACGGGACAGGGGGTTCGGACATTCAGTACTTC

J gene: TRBJ1-5
D gene: .
V gene: TRBV18
CDR3 protein: CASSPPGTSSNQPQHF
CDR3 DNA: TGTGCCAGCTCACCACCAGGGACCTCTAGCAATCAGCCCCAGCATTTT

J gene: TRBJ2-5
D gene: .
V gene: TRBV6-6
CDR3 protein: CASSGIRKQETQYF
CDR3 DNA: TGTGCCAGCTCTGGTATCAGGAAGCAAGAGACCCAGTACTTC

J gene: TRBJ1-3
D gene: .
V gene: TRBV9
CDR3 protein: CASSVEEVSGNTIYF
CDR3 DNA: TGTGCCAGCAGCGTTGAGGAGGTCTCTGGAAACACCATATATTTT

J gene: TRBJ2-1
D gene: .
V gene: TRBV10-3
CDR3 protein: CAISEALLDRYNEQFF
CDR3 DNA: TGTGCCATCAGTGAGGCGCTCCTTGACAGGTACAATGAGCAGTTCTTC

J gene: TRBJ1-3
D gene: TRBD1
V gene: TRBV2
CDR3 protein: CASSLGQANSGNTIYF
CDR3 DNA: TGTGCCAGCAGTTTGGGACAGGCAAACTCTGGAAACACCATATATTTT

J gene: TRBJ1-1
D gene: .
V gene: TRBV5-1
CDR3 protein: CASSLPGVGTEAFF
CDR3 DNA: TGCGCCAGCAGCTTGCCCGGGGTAGGAACTGAAGCTTTCTTT

J gene: TRBJ2-7
D gene: .
V gene: TRBV18
CDR3 protein: CASSPRLDPYEQYF
CDR3 DNA: TGTGCCAGCTCACCAAGACTTGATCCCTACGAGCAGTACTTC

J gene: TRBJ2-7
D gene: TRBD2
V gene: TRBV30
CDR3 protein: CAWSAVGLAGGKAYEQYF
CDR3 DNA: TGTGCCTGGAGTGCAGTGGGACTAGCGGGAGGGAAAGCCTACGAGCAGTACTTC

J gene: TRBJ2-6
D gene: .
V gene: TRBV27
CDR3 protein: CASRKSSGANVLTF
CDR3 DNA: TGTGCCAGCAGAAAGAGCTCTGGGGCCAACGTCCTGACTTTC

J gene: TRBJ1-6
D gene: .
V gene: TRBV27
CDR3 protein: CAKSGALVASSYNSPLHF
CDR3 DNA: TGTGCCAAAAGCGGCGCTCTGGTGGCAAGCTCCTATAATTCACCCCTCCACTTT

J gene: TRBJ2-5
D gene: .
V gene: TRBV6-6
CDR3 protein: CASSYHAGEETQYF
CDR3 DNA: TGTGCCAGCAGTTACCACGCAGGGGAAGAGACCCAGTACTTC